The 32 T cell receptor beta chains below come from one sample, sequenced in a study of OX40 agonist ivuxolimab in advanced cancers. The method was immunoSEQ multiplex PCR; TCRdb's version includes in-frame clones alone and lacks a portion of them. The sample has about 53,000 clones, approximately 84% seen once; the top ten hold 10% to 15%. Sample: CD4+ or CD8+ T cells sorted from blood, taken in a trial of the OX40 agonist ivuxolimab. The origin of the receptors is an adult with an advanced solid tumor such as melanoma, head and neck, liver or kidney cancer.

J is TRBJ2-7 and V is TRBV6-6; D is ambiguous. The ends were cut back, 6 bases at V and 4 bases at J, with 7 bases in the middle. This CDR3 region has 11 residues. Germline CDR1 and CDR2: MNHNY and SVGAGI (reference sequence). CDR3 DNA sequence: TGTGCCAGCAGATCCTCGTACGAGCAGTACTTC. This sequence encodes CASRSSYEQYF.

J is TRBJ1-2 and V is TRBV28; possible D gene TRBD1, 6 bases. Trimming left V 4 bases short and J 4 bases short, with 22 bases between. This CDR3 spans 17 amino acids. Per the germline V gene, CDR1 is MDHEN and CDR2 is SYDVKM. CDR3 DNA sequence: TGTGCCAGCAGTTCAGTTCCGGGGGACCAGGGGATCTATGGCTACACCTTC. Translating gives CASSSVPGDQGIYGYTF.

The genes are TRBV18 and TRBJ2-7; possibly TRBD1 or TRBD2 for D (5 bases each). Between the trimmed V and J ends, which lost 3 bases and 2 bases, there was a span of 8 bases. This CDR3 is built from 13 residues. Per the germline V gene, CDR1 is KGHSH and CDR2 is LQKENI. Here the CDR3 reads CASSPGTAYEQYF. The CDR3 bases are TGTGCCAGCTCACCGGGGACGGCCTACGAGCAGTACTTC. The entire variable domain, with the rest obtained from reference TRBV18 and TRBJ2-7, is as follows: NAGVMQNPRHLVRRRGQEARLRCSPMKGHSHVYWYRQLPEEGLKFMVYLQKENIIDESGMPKERFSAEFPKEGPSILRIQQVVRGDSAAYFCASSPGTAYEQYFGPGTRLTVT.

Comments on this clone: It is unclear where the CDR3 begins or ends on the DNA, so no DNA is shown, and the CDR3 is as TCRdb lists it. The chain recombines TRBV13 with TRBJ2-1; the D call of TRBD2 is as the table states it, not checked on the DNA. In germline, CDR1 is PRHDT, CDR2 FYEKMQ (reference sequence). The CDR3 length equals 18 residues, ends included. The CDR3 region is CASSQLPSGRGVVGEQFF.

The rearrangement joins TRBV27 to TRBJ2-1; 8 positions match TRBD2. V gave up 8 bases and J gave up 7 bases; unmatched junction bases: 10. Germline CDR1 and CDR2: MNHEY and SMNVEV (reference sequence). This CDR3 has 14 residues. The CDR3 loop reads CASRHSGSINEQFF. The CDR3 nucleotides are TGTGCCAGCCGCCACAGCGGGAGTATAAATGAGCAGTTCTTC.

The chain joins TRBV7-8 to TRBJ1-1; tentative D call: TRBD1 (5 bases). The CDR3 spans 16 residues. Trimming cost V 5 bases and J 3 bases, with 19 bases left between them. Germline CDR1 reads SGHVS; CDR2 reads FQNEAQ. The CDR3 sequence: CASSLGLFAEDTEAFF. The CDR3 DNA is TGTGCCAGCAGCCTGGGGCTCTTTGCGGAGGACACTGAAGCTTTCTTT.

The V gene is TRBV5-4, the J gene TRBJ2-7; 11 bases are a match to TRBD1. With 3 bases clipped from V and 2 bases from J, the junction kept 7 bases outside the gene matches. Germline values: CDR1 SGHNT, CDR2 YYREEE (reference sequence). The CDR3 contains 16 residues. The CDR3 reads CASSWGTGGYAYEQYF. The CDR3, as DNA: TGTGCCAGCAGCTGGGGGACAGGGGGGTATGCCTACGAGCAGTACTTC.

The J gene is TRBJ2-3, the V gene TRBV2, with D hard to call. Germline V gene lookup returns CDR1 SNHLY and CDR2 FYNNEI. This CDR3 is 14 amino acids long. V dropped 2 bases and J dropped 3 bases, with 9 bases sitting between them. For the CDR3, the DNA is TGTGCCAGCAGTGAATATTTGGGGACAGATACGCAGTATTTT. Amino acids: CASSEYLGTDTQYF.

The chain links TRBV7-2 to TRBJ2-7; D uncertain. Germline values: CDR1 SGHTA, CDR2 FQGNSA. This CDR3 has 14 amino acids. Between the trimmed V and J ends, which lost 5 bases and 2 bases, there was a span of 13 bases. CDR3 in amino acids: CASSLPGSTYEQYF. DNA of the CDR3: TGTGCCAGCAGCCTACCCGGCAGCACCTACGAGCAGTACTTC.

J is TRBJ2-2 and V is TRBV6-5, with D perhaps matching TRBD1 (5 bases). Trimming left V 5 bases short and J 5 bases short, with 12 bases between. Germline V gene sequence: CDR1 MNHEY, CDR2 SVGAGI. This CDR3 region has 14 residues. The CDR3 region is CASSEGARTGELFF. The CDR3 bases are TGTGCCAGCAGTGAAGGGGCCCGAACCGGGGAGCTGTTTTTT.

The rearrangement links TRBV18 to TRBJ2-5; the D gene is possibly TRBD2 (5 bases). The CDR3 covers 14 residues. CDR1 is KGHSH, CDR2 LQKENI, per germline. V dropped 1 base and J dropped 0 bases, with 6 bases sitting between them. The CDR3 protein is CASSPQRNQETQYF. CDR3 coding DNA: TGTGCCAGCTCACCACAGCGGAACCAAGAGACCCAGTACTTC.

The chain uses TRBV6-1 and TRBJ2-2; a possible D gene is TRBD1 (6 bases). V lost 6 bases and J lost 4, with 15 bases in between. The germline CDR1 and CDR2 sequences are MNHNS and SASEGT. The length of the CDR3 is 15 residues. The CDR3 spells CASSPGQPSTGELFF. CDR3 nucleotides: TGTGCCAGCAGCCCGGGACAACCTTCCACCGGGGAGCTGTTTTTT.

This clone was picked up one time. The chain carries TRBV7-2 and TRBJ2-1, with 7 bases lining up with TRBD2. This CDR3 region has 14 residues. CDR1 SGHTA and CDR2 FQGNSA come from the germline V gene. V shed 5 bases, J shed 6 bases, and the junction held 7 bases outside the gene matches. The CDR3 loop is CASSPRSGGNEQFF. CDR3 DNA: TGTGCCAGCAGCCCCCGTTCGGGGGGCAATGAGCAGTTCTTC. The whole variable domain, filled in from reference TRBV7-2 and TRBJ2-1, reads GAGVSQSPSNKVTEKGKDVELRCDPISGHTALYWYRQSLGQGLEFLIYFQGNSAPDKSGLPSDRFSAERTGGSVSTLTIQRTQQEDSAVYLCASSPRSGGNEQFFGPGTRLTVL.

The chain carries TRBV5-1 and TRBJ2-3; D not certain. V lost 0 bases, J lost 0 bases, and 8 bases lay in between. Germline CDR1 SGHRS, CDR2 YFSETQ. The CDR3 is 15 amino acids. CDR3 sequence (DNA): TGCGCCAGCAGCTTGGGTTCAAAGAGCACAGATACGCAGTATTTT. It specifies CASSLGSKSTDTQYF.

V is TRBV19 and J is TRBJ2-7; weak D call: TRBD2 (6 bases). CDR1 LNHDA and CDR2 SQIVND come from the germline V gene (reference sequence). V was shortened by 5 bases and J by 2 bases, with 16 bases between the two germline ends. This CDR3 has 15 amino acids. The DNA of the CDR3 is TGTGCCAGTAGTCTTCGTTGGGGGGATGCCTACGAGCAGTACTTC. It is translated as CASSLRWGDAYEQYF.

CDR3 sequence reads: CASSFGTGFSYEQYF. For the CDR3, the DNA is TGTGCCAGCAGTTTTGGGACAGGGTTTTCCTACGAGCAGTACTTC. The V gene is TRBV28, the J gene TRBJ2-7, with 9 bases matching TRBD1. V lost 3 bases, J lost 1 base, and 4 bases stayed unmatched. The CDR3 totals 15 residues. Germline V gene data show CDR1 as MDHEN and CDR2 as SYDVKM.

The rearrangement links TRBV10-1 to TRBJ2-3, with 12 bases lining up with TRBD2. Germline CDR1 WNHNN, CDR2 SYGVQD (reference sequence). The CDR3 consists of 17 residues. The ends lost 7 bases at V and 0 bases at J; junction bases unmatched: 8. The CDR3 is CASKTPGTSGSTDTQYF. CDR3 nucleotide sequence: TGCGCCAGCAAAACTCCCGGGACTAGCGGGAGCACAGATACGCAGTATTTT.

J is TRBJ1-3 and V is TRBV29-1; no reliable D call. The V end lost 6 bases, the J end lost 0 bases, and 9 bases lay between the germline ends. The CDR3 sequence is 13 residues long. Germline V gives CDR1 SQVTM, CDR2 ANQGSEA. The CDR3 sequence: CSVRVVSGNTIYF. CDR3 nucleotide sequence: TGCAGCGTACGGGTGGTCTCTGGAAACACCATATATTTT. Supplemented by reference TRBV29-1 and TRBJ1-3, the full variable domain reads SAVISQKPSRDICQRGTSLTIQCQVDSQVTMMFWYRQQPGQSLTLIATANQGSEATYESGFVIDKFPISRPNLTFSTLTVSNMSPEDSSIYLCSVRVVSGNTIYFGEGSWLTVV.

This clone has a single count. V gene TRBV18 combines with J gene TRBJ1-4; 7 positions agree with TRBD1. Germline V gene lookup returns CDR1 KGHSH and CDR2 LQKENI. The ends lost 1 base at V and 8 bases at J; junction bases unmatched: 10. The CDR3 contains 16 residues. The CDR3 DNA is TGTGCCAGCTCACCACGCGGGGACAGAGGCAAGGAAAAACTGTTTTTT. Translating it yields CASSPRGDRGKEKLFF.

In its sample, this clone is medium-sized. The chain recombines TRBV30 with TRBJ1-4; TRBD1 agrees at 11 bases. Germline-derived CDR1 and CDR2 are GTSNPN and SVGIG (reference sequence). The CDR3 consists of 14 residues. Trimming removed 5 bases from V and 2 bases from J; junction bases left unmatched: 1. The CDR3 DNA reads TGTGCCTGGGGACAGGGGGCGACTAATGAAAAACTGTTTTTT. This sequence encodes CAWGQGATNEKLFF.

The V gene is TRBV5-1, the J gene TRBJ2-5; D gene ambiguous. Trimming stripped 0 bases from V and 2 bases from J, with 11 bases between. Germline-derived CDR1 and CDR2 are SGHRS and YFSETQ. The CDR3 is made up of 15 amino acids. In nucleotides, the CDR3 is TGCGCCAGCAGCTTGGCGCTGGACGATCAAGAGACCCAGTACTTC. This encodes CASSLALDDQETQYF.

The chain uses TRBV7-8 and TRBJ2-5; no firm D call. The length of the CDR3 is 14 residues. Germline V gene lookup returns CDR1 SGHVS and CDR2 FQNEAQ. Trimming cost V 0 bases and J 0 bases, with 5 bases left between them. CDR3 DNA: TGTGCCAGCAGCTTAGCTCCGTACCAAGAGACCCAGTACTTC. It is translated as CASSLAPYQETQYF.

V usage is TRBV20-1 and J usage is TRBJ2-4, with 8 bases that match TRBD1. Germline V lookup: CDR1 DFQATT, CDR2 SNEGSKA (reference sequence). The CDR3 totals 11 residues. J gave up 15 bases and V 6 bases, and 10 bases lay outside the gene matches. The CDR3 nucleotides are TGCAGTGCCAAACAGGGGGAGCCTCGGTACTTC. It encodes CSAKQGEPRYF.

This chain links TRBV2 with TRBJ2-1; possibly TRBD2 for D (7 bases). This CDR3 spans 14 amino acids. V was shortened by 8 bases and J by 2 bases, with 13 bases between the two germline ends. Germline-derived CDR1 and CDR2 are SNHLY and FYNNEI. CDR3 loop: CASERDTTYNEQFF. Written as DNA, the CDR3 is TGTGCCAGCGAGCGGGACACGACCTACAATGAGCAGTTCTTC.

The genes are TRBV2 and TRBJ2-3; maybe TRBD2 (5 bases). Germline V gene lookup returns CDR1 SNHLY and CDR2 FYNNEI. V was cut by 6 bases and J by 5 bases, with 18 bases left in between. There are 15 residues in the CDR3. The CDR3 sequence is CASSGYTGNVDTQYF. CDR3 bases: TGTGCCAGCAGCGGGTATACCGGGAACGTAGATACGCAGTATTTT. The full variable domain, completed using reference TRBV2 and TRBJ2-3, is EPEVTQTPSHQVTQMGQEVILRCVPISNHLYFYWYRQILGQKVEFLVSFYNNEISEKSEIFDDQFSVERPDGSNFTLKIRSTKLEDSAMYFCASSGYTGNVDTQYFGPGTRLTVL.

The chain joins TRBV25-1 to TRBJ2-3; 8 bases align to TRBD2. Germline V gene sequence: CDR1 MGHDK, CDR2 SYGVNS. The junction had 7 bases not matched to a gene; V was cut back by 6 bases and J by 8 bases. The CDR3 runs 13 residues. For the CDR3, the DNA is TGTGCCAGCAGACCCTCGGGGGGGGCTACGCAGTATTTT. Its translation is CASRPSGGATQYF.

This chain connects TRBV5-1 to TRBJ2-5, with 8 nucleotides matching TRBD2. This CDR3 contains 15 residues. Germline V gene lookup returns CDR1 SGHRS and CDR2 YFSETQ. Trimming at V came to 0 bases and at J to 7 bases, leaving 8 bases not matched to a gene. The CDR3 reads CASSLEAGGSGTQYF. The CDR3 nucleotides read TGCGCCAGCAGCTTGGAGGCGGGAGGTTCGGGGACCCAGTACTTC.

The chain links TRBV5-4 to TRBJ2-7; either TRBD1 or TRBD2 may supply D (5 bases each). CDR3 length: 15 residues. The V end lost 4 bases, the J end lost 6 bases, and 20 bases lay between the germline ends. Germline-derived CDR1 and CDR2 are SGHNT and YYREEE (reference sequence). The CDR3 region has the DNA TGTGCCAGCAGCCCCGTCCGGGACCTCTCGGGCGAGCAGTACTTC. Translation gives CASSPVRDLSGEQYF. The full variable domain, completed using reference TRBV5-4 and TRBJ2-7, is ETGVTQSPTHLIKTRGQQVTLRCSSQSGHNTVSWYQQALGQGPQFIFQYYREEENGRGNFPPRFSGLQFPNYSSELNVNALELDDSALYLCASSPVRDLSGEQYFGPGTRLTVT.

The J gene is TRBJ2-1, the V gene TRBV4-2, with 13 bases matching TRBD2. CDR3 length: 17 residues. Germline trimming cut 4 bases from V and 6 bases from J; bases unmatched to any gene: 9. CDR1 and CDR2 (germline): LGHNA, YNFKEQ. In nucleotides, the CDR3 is TGTGCCAGCAGCCCGTTGGCCGGGACTAGCGGGGTCAATGAGCAGTTCTTC. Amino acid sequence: CASSPLAGTSGVNEQFF.

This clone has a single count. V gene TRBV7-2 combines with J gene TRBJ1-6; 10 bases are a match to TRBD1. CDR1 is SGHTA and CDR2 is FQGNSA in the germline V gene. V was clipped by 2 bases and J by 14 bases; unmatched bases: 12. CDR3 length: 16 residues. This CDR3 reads CASSLRMGTGVLSLHF. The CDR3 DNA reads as TGTGCCAGCAGCTTAAGAATGGGGACAGGGGTTCTATCCCTCCACTTT.

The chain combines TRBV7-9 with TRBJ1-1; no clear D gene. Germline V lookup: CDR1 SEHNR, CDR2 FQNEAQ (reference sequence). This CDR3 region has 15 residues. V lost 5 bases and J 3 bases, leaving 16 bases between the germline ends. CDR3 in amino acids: CASSPNLGKDTEAFF. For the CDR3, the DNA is TGTGCCAGCAGCCCCAATTTGGGGAAGGACACTGAAGCTTTCTTT. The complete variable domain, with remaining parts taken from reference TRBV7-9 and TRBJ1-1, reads DTGVSQNPRHKITKRGQNVTFRCDPISEHNRLYWYRQTLGQGPEFLTYFQNEAQLEKSRLLSDRFSAERPKGSFSTLEIQRTEQGDSAMYLCASSPNLGKDTEAFFGQGTRLTVV.

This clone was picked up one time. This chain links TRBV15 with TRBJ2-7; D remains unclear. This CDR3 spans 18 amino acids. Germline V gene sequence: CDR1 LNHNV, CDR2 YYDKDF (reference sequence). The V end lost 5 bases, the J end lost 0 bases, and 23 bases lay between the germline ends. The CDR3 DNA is TGTGCCACCAGCCCCTCCCGACGGACCCAACTTAGCTCCTACGAGCAGTACTTC. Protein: CATSPSRRTQLSSYEQYF.